This T cell receptor beta chain comes out of a study of T cells in localized non-small cell lung cancer. Findings of the study overall: Peak T cell clonality was found in uninvolved adjacent lung, exceeding tumor.

TCRdb keeps only in-frame clones here, not all; method: immunoSEQ multiplex PCR. The sample lists some 31,000 clones, around four fifths seen once, with around 34% in the top ten. Per the germline V gene, CDR1 is SGHKS and CDR2 is YYEKEE (reference sequence). V shed 0 bases and J shed 3 bases, with 10 bases lying between them. The CDR3 loop spans 15 amino acids. A remark on this clone: The antigen is undetermined.

Sequences were derived from peripheral blood, sampled before any cancer treatment. The rearrangement uses TRBV5-5 and TRBJ1-5; possible D gene TRBD1, 5 bases. The source of this sequence is a male donor at least 60 years old with stage II squamous cell lung carcinoma. Written as DNA, the CDR3 is TGTGCCAGCAGCTTGGTTGGGGACTCCAATCAGCCCCAGCATTTT. Amino acid sequence: CASSLVGDSNQPQHF.